Listed here are 32 T cell receptor beta chains from one sample, sequenced in a study of shared clonotypes between healthy human individuals. TCRdb's table, derived via immunoSEQ multiplex PCR, lists solely in-frame clones and lacks some. Of 2 million to 2.5 million clones detected, approximately 93% appear once; the ten largest clones hold under 0.45%. Sequenced material: naive CD4+ T cells from PBMCs. Subset defined: CD45RA+ positively selected. These receptors originate from a young man in good health. Some clones in this sample may be carry-over from other donors' samples.

This chain links TRBV9 with TRBJ2-1; 10 bases align to TRBD2. The CDR3 loop spans 17 amino acids. Germline CDR1 is SGDLS and CDR2 is YYNGEE. The V and J ends lost 0 bases and 7 bases, in that order; junction bases with no gene match: 10. This CDR3 reads CASSVASGGPGENEQFF. The CDR3 coding sequence is TGTGCCAGCAGCGTAGCTAGCGGGGGACCGGGGGAAAATGAGCAGTTCTTC.

V is TRBV5-1 and J is TRBJ1-1; 9 bases align to TRBD1. Per the germline V gene, CDR1 is SGHRS and CDR2 is YFSETQ. The CDR3 sequence is 14 residues long. The trim removed 1 base at V and 6 bases at J, leaving 4 bases unmatched. In nucleotides, the CDR3 is TGCGCCAGCAGCTTGTTAACAGGGGGCTCTGAAGCTTTCTTT. It yields the protein CASSLLTGGSEAFF.

V and J are TRBV18 and TRBJ2-1; D gene uncertain. V dropped 0 bases and J dropped 6 bases, with 12 bases sitting between them. Germline values: CDR1 KGHSH, CDR2 LQKENI. The CDR3 has 15 residues. The CDR3 sequence: CASSPPGGSGNEQFF. CDR3 sequence (DNA): TGTGCCAGCTCACCACCTGGCGGCTCCGGCAATGAGCAGTTCTTC.

V gene TRBV5-1 combines with J gene TRBJ2-7; D not certain. The V end lost 3 bases, the J end lost 1 base, and 11 bases lay between the germline ends. Germline CDR1 is SGHRS and CDR2 is YFSETQ. The CDR3 has 14 residues. The CDR3 here is CASSYELISYEQYF. The CDR3, as DNA: TGCGCCAGCAGCTACGAACTTATTTCCTACGAGCAGTACTTC.

The J gene is TRBJ2-5, the V gene TRBV5-1; D is perhaps TRBD2 (6 bases). Germline CDR1 and CDR2: SGHRS and YFSETQ. Trimming stripped 3 bases from V and 5 bases from J, with 14 bases between. The CDR3 runs 14 residues. The CDR3: CASSSGNGGETQYF. CDR3 DNA: TGCGCCAGCAGCTCGGGAAACGGAGGGGAGACCCAGTACTTC.

This clone was seen just once. V usage is TRBV29-1 and J usage is TRBJ2-1, with TRBD1 matching 11 bases. Germline V gene sequence: CDR1 SQVTM, CDR2 ANQGSEA. V lost 6 bases, J lost 9 bases, and 4 bases stayed unmatched. This CDR3 is built from 12 residues. CDR3 sequence reads: CSVGDRGTEQFF. Written as DNA, the CDR3 is TGCAGCGTAGGGGACAGGGGGACTGAGCAGTTCTTC.

The chain is built from TRBV4-2 and TRBJ2-2; a weak D match, TRBD2 (6 bases). The CDR3 has 14 amino acids. Between the trimmed V and J ends, which lost 6 bases and 2 bases, there was a span of 10 bases. Germline lookup yields CDR1 LGHNA and CDR2 YNFKEQ. The CDR3 loop is CASRPTRNTGELFF. The DNA for the CDR3 is TGTGCCAGCAGACCGACTAGAAACACCGGGGAGCTGTTTTTT.

V gene TRBV16 combines with J gene TRBJ2-7; no definite D call. Germline CDR1 and CDR2: KGHSY and FQNENV. Trimming left V 3 bases short and J 1 base short, with 13 bases between. CDR3 size: 15 residues. CDR3 nucleotides: TGTGCCAGCAGCCACCTCGAGGCCAAGTCCTACGAGCAGTACTTC. It is translated as CASSHLEAKSYEQYF.

V and J are TRBV11-2 and TRBJ2-2; TRBD1 agrees at 7 bases. The CDR3 spans 13 residues. Losses at the gene ends were 8 bases for V and 4 bases for J; bases not matched to a gene: 4. Germline V gene lookup returns CDR1 SGHAT and CDR2 FQNNGV. The CDR3 reads CASGQVLTGELFF. CDR3 in DNA: TGTGCCAGCGGACAGGTTCTCACCGGGGAGCTGTTTTTT. Using reference TRBV11-2 and TRBJ2-2 for the parts outside the CDR3, the full variable domain is EAGVAQSPRYKIIEKRQSVAFWCNPISGHATLYWYQQILGQGPKLLIQFQNNGVVDDSQLPKDRFSAERLKGVDSTLKIQPAKLEDSAVYLCASGQVLTGELFFGEGSRLTVL.

V is TRBV5-1 and J is TRBJ2-2; D gene uncertain. Germline CDR1 reads SGHRS; CDR2 reads YFSETQ. V lost 5 bases to trimming and J lost 1 base, with 12 bases between them. CDR3 length equals 15 residues. CDR3 amino acids: CASSFGHRNTGELFF. For the CDR3, the DNA is TGCGCCAGCAGTTTCGGGCACAGGAACACCGGGGAGCTGTTTTTT.

The chain employs TRBV11-3 and TRBJ1-1; D not certain. The CDR3 is made up of 11 amino acids. Deletions cut 10 bases from V and 6 bases from J, with 12 bases between. Germline loops: CDR1 SGHNT, CDR2 YENEEA. Written as DNA, the CDR3 is TGTGCCATCCACCTTGATTCTGAAGCTTTCTTT. It is translated as CAIHLDSEAFF.

The chain is built from TRBV15 and TRBJ2-5; D may be TRBD2 (7 bases). Germline CDR1 LNHNV, CDR2 YYDKDF (reference sequence). V was shortened by 0 bases and J by 6 bases, with 11 bases between the two germline ends. This CDR3 comprises 14 residues. CDR3 coding DNA: TGTGCCACCAGCAGAGATGAGGGGGGGAAGACCCAGTACTTC. Protein: CATSRDEGGKTQYF.

J is TRBJ2-2 and V is TRBV5-4, with a tentative D call TRBD1 (5 bases). Germline values: CDR1 SGHNT, CDR2 YYREEE (reference sequence). CDR3 length equals 14 residues. Trimming pared 2 bases from V and 6 bases from J, leaving 11 bases between. CDR3 residues: CASSFKGNAGELFF. The CDR3 DNA reads TGTGCCAGCAGCTTTAAGGGGAATGCCGGGGAGCTGTTTTTT.

This chain uses TRBV5-1 with TRBJ2-5, with D possibly matching TRBD2 (6 bases). Trimming removed 1 base at V and 2 bases at J, with 12 bases between. This CDR3 has 15 amino acids. Germline V gene data show CDR1 as SGHRS and CDR2 as YFSETQ. The CDR3 reads CASSLLGGRQETQYF. In DNA, the CDR3 is TGCGCCAGCAGCTTGCTGGGAGGTCGTCAAGAGACCCAGTACTTC.

The rearrangement joins TRBV29-1 to TRBJ1-1, with TRBD1 as a possible D gene (5 bases). Germline loops: CDR1 SQVTM, CDR2 ANQGSEA. Trimming removed 4 bases at V and 6 bases at J, with 15 bases between. The CDR3 consists of 13 residues. The CDR3 DNA reads as TGCAGCGTTGGGGGACGGAGCAAAGCTGAAGCTTTCTTT. It yields the protein CSVGGRSKAEAFF.

J is TRBJ2-7 and V is TRBV15, with D possibly TRBD2 on 5 matching bases. This CDR3 comprises 16 residues. V gave up 4 bases and J gave up 0 bases, with 16 bases separating them. The germline CDR1 and CDR2 sequences are LNHNV and YYDKDF (reference sequence). The CDR3 region has the DNA TGTGCCACCAGCACTCCCGAAGGGCGGGTCTCCTACGAGCAGTACTTC. As protein: CATSTPEGRVSYEQYF.

This clone occurred once. The V and J genes are TRBV18 and TRBJ1-1; 9 bases match TRBD1. Germline CDR1 is KGHSH and CDR2 is LQKENI. The CDR3 has 13 residues. The V segment lost 5 bases and the J segment 3 bases; nucleotides outside the gene matches: 1. CDR3 in amino acids: CASSGTGYTEAFF. The CDR3 DNA sequence: TGTGCCAGCTCAGGGACAGGGTACACTGAAGCTTTCTTT.

V gene TRBV6-1 combines with J gene TRBJ2-7, with D possibly being TRBD1 (6 bases). CDR1 is MNHNS, CDR2 SASEGT, per germline. V gave up 1 base and J gave up 0 bases, with 10 bases separating them. CDR3 length: 15 amino acids. CDR3: CASSEVGAFSYEQYF. The CDR3 DNA follows: TGTGCCAGCAGTGAAGTGGGGGCCTTCTCCTACGAGCAGTACTTC.

This chain links TRBV6-5 with TRBJ1-5, with 8 positions matching TRBD1. The CDR3 has 14 amino acids. Trimming at V came to 2 bases and at J to 6 bases, leaving 3 bases not matched to a gene. Germline CDR1 and CDR2: MNHEY and SVGAGI. CDR3 amino acids: CASSYATGAQPQHF. The CDR3 DNA reads TGTGCCAGCAGTTACGCGACAGGGGCTCAGCCCCAGCATTTT.

This sequence joins TRBV15 and TRBJ2-4, with D possibly being TRBD1 or TRBD2 (5 bases each). CDR3 length equals 15 residues. The germline gives CDR1 LNHNV, CDR2 YYDKDF (reference sequence). Trimming took off 3 bases at V and 5 bases at J, with 14 bases between the two ends. The CDR3 region has the DNA TGTGCCACCAGCAGTCTCTCACTAGGGGAAAACATTCAGTACTTC. Translation: CATSSLSLGENIQYF.

The J gene is TRBJ1-3, the V gene TRBV2; no clear D gene. CDR1 SNHLY and CDR2 FYNNEI come from the germline V gene. There are 15 residues in the CDR3. V lost 4 bases, J lost 4 bases, and 14 bases lay in between. CDR3 protein: CASSGLSTLGNTIYF. The CDR3 DNA sequence: TGTGCCAGCAGTGGGCTGTCGACACTCGGAAACACCATATATTTT.

The chain recombines TRBV30 with TRBJ2-3; D might be TRBD2 (6 bases). V lost 4 bases and J 2 bases, leaving 10 bases between the germline ends. CDR1 and CDR2 from the germline V gene are GTSNPN and SVGIG (reference sequence). The CDR3 covers 13 residues. Here the CDR3 reads CAWIGGITDTQYF. The DNA of the CDR3 is TGTGCCTGGATAGGCGGGATCACAGATACGCAGTATTTT.

The chain joins TRBV2 to TRBJ2-1; 8 bases line up with TRBD2. Germline CDR1 reads SNHLY; CDR2 reads FYNNEI. The CDR3 has 13 amino acids. V lost 5 bases to trimming and J lost 6 bases; unmatched junction nucleotides: 3. The CDR3 here is CASSRGTSNEQFF. The DNA of the CDR3 is TGTGCCAGCAGTCGGGGGACTAGCAATGAGCAGTTCTTC. Complete variable domain (other parts from reference TRBV2 and TRBJ2-1): EPEVTQTPSHQVTQMGQEVILRCVPISNHLYFYWYRQILGQKVEFLVSFYNNEISEKSEIFDDQFSVERPDGSNFTLKIRSTKLEDSAMYFCASSRGTSNEQFFGPGTRLTVL.

This clone was seen once. This sequence joins TRBV18 and TRBJ2-5, with D unclear. V was cut by 1 base and J by 5 bases, with 8 bases left in between. The CDR3 consists of 13 residues. The V gene's germline CDR1 is KGHSH and CDR2 LQKENI. CDR3 amino acids: CASSPLATETQYF. The DNA for the CDR3 is TGTGCCAGCTCACCACTAGCTACGGAGACCCAGTACTTC. The full variable domain, in which reference TRBV18 and TRBJ2-5 provide the parts outside the CDR3, is NAGVMQNPRHLVRRRGQEARLRCSPMKGHSHVYWYRQLPEEGLKFMVYLQKENIIDESGMPKERFSAEFPKEGPSILRIQQVVRGDSAAYFCASSPLATETQYFGPGTRLLVL.

The chain has TRBV7-9 and TRBJ2-3, with 8 bases identical to TRBD1. Trimming at V came to 3 bases and at J to 1 base, leaving 3 bases not matched to a gene. CDR3 size: 15 residues. Germline assignment: CDR1 SEHNR and CDR2 FQNEAQ (reference sequence). CDR3: CASSFNRGGTDTQYF. The CDR3 coding sequence is TGTGCCAGCAGCTTTAACAGGGGGGGCACAGATACGCAGTATTTT. The full variable domain, its missing parts supplied by reference TRBV7-9 and TRBJ2-3, is DTGVSQNPRHKITKRGQNVTFRCDPISEHNRLYWYRQTLGQGPEFLTYFQNEAQLEKSRLLSDRFSAERPKGSFSTLEIQRTEQGDSAMYLCASSFNRGGTDTQYFGPGTRLTVL.

The rearrangement links TRBV2 to TRBJ1-5, with 7 bases lining up with TRBD1. CDR3 length equals 16 residues. CDR1 and CDR2 from the germline V gene are SNHLY and FYNNEI. V dropped 0 bases and J dropped 6; count of bases not matched to a gene: 8. The CDR3: CASSEAQTGSGQPQHF. CDR3 in DNA: TGTGCCAGCAGTGAAGCTCAGACAGGGTCCGGTCAGCCCCAGCATTTT.

The chain joins TRBV29-1 to TRBJ2-3, with D possibly being TRBD2 (5 bases). CDR3 length: 16 residues. Germline CDR1 and CDR2: SQVTM and ANQGSEA. V lost 4 bases and J lost 4, with 21 bases in between. The CDR3 reads CSVARFGNSEPDTQYF. The DNA for the CDR3 is TGCAGCGTTGCGCGTTTCGGGAACTCTGAACCAGATACGCAGTATTTT.

This clone was counted once. The CDR3 DNA follows: TGTGCCAGCAGTGATACCCCAGGGATGTCCTACAATGAGCAGTTCTTC. Translation gives CASSDTPGMSYNEQFF. This chain uses TRBV6-1 with TRBJ2-1; D may be TRBD1 (5 bases). The CDR3 length is 16 residues. The V gene's germline CDR1 is MNHNS and CDR2 SASEGT. The V and J ends lost 3 bases and 1 base respectively, with 13 bases between them.

This chain links TRBV30 with TRBJ1-2; maybe TRBD1 (5 bases). This CDR3 spans 14 amino acids. Germline lookup yields CDR1 GTSNPN and CDR2 SVGIG (reference sequence). V dropped 3 bases and J dropped 7 bases, with 18 bases sitting between them. The CDR3 DNA reads TGTGCCTGGAGCTCCGACCGGGGGGGGTTTGGCTACACCTTC. This codes for CAWSSDRGGFGYTF.

The table lists this clone with a few counts. V is TRBV28 and J is TRBJ1-2; 7 bases are shared with TRBD1. The CDR3 spans 14 residues. V lost 3 bases and J lost 4; bases outside the gene matches: 5. Germline V gene lookup returns CDR1 MDHEN and CDR2 SYDVKM. The CDR3 here is CASSFEGQIYGYTF. The DNA of the CDR3 is TGTGCCAGCAGTTTCGAGGGACAGATCTATGGCTACACCTTC.

V usage is TRBV11-2 and J usage is TRBJ1-1; no clear D gene. V was cut by 2 bases and J by 1 base, with 5 bases left in between. Germline loops: CDR1 SGHAT, CDR2 FQNNGV. There are 13 residues in the CDR3. CDR3 in DNA: TGTGCCAGCAGCTTATTCGGGAACACTGAAGCTTTCTTT. Translation gives CASSLFGNTEAFF.

In regard to this clone: Other nucleotide sequences in the sample specify the same CDR3. The chain is built from TRBV9 and TRBJ2-5, with D unclear. CDR1 is SGDLS and CDR2 is YYNGEE in the germline V gene. The CDR3 has 12 amino acids. Trimming took 0 bases from V and 5 from J, leaving 5 bases between them. This CDR3 is CASSVVGETQYF. The CDR3 region has the DNA TGTGCCAGCAGCGTAGTAGGCGAGACCCAGTACTTC.